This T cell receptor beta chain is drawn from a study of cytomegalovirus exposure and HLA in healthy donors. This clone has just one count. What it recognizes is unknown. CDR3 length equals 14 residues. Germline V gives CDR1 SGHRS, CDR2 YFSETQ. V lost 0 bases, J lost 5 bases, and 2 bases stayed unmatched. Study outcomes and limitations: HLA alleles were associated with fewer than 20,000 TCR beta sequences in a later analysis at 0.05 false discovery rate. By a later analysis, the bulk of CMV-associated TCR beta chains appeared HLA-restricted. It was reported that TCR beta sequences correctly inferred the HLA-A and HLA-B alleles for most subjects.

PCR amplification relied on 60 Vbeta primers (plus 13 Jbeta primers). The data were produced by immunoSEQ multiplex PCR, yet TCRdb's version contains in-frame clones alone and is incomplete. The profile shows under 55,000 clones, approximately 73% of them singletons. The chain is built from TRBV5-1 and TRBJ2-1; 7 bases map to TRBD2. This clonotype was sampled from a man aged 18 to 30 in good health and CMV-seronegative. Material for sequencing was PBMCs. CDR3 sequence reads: CASSLEAGNNEQFF. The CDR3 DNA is TGCGCCAGCAGCTTGGAAGCGGGAAACAATGAGCAGTTCTTC. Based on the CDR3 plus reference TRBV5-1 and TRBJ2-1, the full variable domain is KAGVTQTPRYLIKTRGQQVTLSCSPISGHRSVSWYQQTPGQGLQFLFEYFSETQRNKGNFPGRFSGRQFSNSRSEMNVSTLELGDSALYLCASSLEAGNNEQFFGPGTRLTVL.